What follows is one T cell receptor (beta chain) and its context. Its target is not known. Being one base from a much bigger clone, this may be a read error. This CDR3 contains 15 residues. CDR1 is MNHNS, CDR2 SASEGT, per germline. This entry comes from a study of tumor-infiltrating lymphocytes in primary liver carcinoma. Points from the study as a whole: The overlap of tumor-adjacent and tumor-blood pairs was smaller than that of tumor region pairs. All five tumor regions shared only about 8-25% of top clones.

Co-extracting RNA and DNA was done with about 17-31 mg of unsorted bulk tissue as input. Researchers generated TCR beta cDNA from about 500 ng of total RNA, relying on a constant-region primer. ARM-PCR was slightly modified, and three nested multiplex PCR rounds with it gave rise to the TCR beta libraries. Two initial PCR rounds of about 11 cycles each paired TRBV1-TRBV30 forward primers with a C-beta reverse primer. TCRdb re-called the multiplex PCR reads through MiXCR, storing one row per CDR3 protein. The sample has some 43,000 distinct CDR3 sequences, just over 70% seen once; the top ten hold roughly 27%.

This TCR derives from a man aged 35 to 55 with primary liver carcinoma and hepatitis B virus infection. This chain joins TRBV6-1 and TRBJ2-1, with D perhaps being TRBD1 or TRBD2 (6 bases each). The sequencing input was liver tumor tissue from sampling region 5. The subset was: tumor region T5, tumor centre. CDR3 sequence: CTSRGGDVSYNEQFF. In DNA, the CDR3 is TGTACCAGCAGGGGCGGGGACGTCTCCTACAATGAGCAGTTCTTC.